This T cell receptor (beta chain) emerged from a study of siplizumab effects on memory and regulatory T cells. Study results and caveats: Where siplizumab was present, mappable alloreactive CD4+ clones averaged approximately 70% Treg-derived, compared with 25% to 30% in controls. In unstimulated cells, naive T cells appeared more diverse than memory T cells and seemed major alloresponse contributors.

Roughly 99,000 TCR templates were assayed per sample. The method was immunoSEQ multiplex PCR; TCRdb's version includes in-frame clones alone and lacks a portion of them. This table has 75,000 to 100,000 clones, 90% to 95% appearing once. A note on this clone: The antigen is unknown.

The specimen was non-Treg CD4+ T cells sorted from blood. The sequence came from a human donor in good health.

The CDR3 DNA is TGTGCCAGCAGCTTAGGCTCTGGAAACACCATATATTTT. It specifies CASSLGSGNTIYF. The chain employs TRBV11-3 and TRBJ1-3; D remains ambiguous. Trimming pared 1 base from V and 0 bases from J, leaving 1 base between. Germline CDR1 reads SGHNT; CDR2 reads YENEEA. This CDR3 has 13 amino acids.